The 6 T cell receptor beta chains reported below all come from one sample, sequenced in a study of Tregs in tolerant kidney transplant recipients (dated by TCRdb to between 2018 and 2021). The time point label corresponds to: blood sample drawn before combined kidney and bone marrow transplant. Receptors were amplified or captured by the immunoSEQ multiplex PCR assay. TCRdb limited this immuneACCESS table to in-frame rearrangements with V and J called. A share of clones is missing; checked studies link under half to unresolved V genes, and the rest is unexplained. This sample's listing comprises under 40,000 clones. Roughly 14% of the sample is taken by the ten largest. Sequenced here: CD8+ T cells from blood, sampled before the transplant. These TCRs come from a human donor who received a combined kidney and bone marrow transplant.

In the case of this clone: The read is 3 residues too short to cover the CDR3 end, so that end is filled in from the germline J gene. This chain connects TRBV5-6 to TRBJ2-2, with D tentatively TRBD2 (5 bases). The CDR3 has 14 amino acids. Germline-derived CDR1 and CDR2 are SGHDT and YYEEEE. V lost 3 bases and J 2 bases, leaving 8 bases between the germline ends. The part of the CDR3 DNA that was read is TGTGCCAGCAGCTCGGGGAGCAACACCGGGGAG. It translates to CASSSGSNTGE. The CDR3 in full is CASSSGSNTGELFF.

Of note for this clone: The read terminates 3 residues before the CDR3 end, so the remaining end is supplied by the germline J gene. This chain connects TRBV2 to TRBJ2-1, with 13 bases fitting TRBD2. The germline CDR1 and CDR2 sequences are SNHLY and FYNNEI. The CDR3 covers 19 residues. Losses at the gene ends were 7 bases for V and 0 bases for J; bases not matched to a gene: 12. The CDR3 region is CASTPMGTSGTVSYNEQFF. The DNA read from the CDR3 is TGTGCCAGCACTCCGATGGGGACTAGCGGGACCGTCTCCTACAATGAG.

Concerning this clone: The read terminates 3 residues ahead of where the CDR3 ends, so the germline J gene completes it. The V and J genes are TRBV20-1 and TRBJ2-1, with 11 bases that match TRBD2. The germline V gene has CDR1 DFQATT and CDR2 SNEGSKA (reference sequence). Unmatched junction bases numbered 17, after V lost 1 base and J lost 0 bases. The CDR3 spans 21 residues. Incomplete CDR3 DNA: TGCAGTGCTAGAGTCACGCCGCCCCTAGCGGGAGGATCTAGCTCCTACAATGAG. This sequence encodes CSARVTPPLAGGSSSYNE. The complete CDR3 sequence is CSARVTPPLAGGSSSYNEQFF.

In the case of this clone: The CDR3 end falls 3 residues outside the read, so it is completed with the germline J gene. The V and J genes are TRBV11-2 and TRBJ2-7; 7 bases align to TRBD2. CDR3 length equals 15 residues. V lost 5 bases to trimming and J lost 3 bases; unmatched junction nucleotides: 10. CDR1 is SGHAT, CDR2 FQNNGV, per germline. CDR3 DNA (partial): TGTGCCAGCAGCGGCCTGGGACCTAGCGGCTACGAG. Encoded protein: CASSGLGPSGYE. The full CDR3 sequence reads CASSGLGPSGYEQYF.

With respect to this clone: The read comes to an end 3 residues before the CDR3 does, leaving the germline J gene to fill in the end. The V and J genes are TRBV19 and TRBJ2-7; a possible D gene is TRBD2 (6 bases). Germline values: CDR1 LNHDA, CDR2 SQIVND (reference sequence). Trimming shortened V by 4 bases and J by 0 bases, and 10 bases separated the two germline ends. The CDR3 is 14 amino acids. CDR3 sequence reads: CASSTLAVSYEQYF. Partial CDR3 DNA: TGTGCCAGTAGTACGTTAGCGGTCTCCTACGAG.

With respect to this clone: The read ends 3 residues shy of where the CDR3 ends; the end is completed using the germline J gene. The chain combines TRBV19 with TRBJ1-1; 8 positions match TRBD1. Trimming removed 3 bases from V and 0 bases from J; junction bases left unmatched: 6. CDR3 length equals 16 residues. Germline lookup yields CDR1 LNHDA and CDR2 SQIVND (reference sequence). Here the CDR3 reads CASSIPPTGVNTEAFF. CDR3 bases read: TGTGCCAGTAGTATCCCTCCGACAGGGGTGAACACTGAA.